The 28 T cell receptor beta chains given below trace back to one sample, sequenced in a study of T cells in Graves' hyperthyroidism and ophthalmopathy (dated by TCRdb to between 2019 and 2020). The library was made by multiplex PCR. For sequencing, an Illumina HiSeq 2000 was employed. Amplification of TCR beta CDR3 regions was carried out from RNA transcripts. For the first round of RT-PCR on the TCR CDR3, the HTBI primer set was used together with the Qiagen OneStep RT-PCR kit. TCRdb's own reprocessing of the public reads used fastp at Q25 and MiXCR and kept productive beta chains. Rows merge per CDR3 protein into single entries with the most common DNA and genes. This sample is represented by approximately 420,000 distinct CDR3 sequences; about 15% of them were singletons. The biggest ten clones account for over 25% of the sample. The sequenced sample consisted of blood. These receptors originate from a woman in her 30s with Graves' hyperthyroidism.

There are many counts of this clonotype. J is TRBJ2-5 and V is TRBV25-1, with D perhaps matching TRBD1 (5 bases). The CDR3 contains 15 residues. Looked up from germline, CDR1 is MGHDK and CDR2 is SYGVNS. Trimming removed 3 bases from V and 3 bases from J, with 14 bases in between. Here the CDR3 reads CASSDFTGKKETQYF. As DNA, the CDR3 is TGTGCCAGCAGTGATTTTACAGGAAAAAAAGAGACCCAGTACTTC.

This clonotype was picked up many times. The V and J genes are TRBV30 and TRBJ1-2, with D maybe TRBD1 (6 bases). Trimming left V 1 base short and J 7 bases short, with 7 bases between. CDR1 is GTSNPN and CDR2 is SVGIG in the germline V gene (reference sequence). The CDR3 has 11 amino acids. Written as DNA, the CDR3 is TGTGCCTGGAGTGGGGGGCCTGGCTACACCTTC. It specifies CAWSGGPGYTF.

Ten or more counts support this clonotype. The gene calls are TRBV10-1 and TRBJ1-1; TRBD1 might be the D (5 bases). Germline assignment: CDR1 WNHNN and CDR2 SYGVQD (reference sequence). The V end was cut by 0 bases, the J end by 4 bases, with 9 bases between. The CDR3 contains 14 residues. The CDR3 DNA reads TGCGCCAGCAGTGAGTCATGGGGCGCCACTGAAGCTTTCTTT. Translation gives CASSESWGATEAFF.

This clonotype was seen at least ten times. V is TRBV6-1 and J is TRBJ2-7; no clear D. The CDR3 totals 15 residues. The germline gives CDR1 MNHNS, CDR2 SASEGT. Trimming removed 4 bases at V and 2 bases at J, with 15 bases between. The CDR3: CASSGVFSTTYEQYF. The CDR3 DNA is TGTGCCAGCAGTGGAGTATTTTCAACAACCTACGAGCAGTACTTC.

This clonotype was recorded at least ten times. CDR3 coding DNA: TGTGCCAGCAGCCCACTGGGGACTAGCGGAGAGAACACCGGGGAGCTGTTTTTT. Residues: CASSPLGTSGENTGELFF. The chain is built from TRBV12-3 or TRBV12-4 and TRBJ2-2; 11 positions match TRBD2. This CDR3 spans 18 amino acids. After removal of 6 bases from V and 1 base from J, the junction contained 10 bases not matched to a gene.

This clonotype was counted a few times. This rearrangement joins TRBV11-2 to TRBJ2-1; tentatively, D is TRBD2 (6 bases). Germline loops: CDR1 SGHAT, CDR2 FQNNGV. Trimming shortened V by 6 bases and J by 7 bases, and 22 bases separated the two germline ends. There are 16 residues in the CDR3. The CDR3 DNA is TGTGCCAGCAGGTATGCCCCCCAGGGAGGTAAGAATGAGCAGTTCTTC. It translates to CASRYAPQGGKNEQFF.

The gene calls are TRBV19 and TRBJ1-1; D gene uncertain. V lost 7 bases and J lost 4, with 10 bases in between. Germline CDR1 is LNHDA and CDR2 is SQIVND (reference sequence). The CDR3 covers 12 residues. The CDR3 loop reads CASMTGSTEAFF. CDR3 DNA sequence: TGTGCCAGTATGACGGGTAGCACTGAAGCTTTCTTT.

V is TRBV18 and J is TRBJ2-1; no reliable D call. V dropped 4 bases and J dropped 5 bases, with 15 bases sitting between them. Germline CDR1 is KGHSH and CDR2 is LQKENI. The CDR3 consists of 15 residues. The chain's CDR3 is CASSLDMPPDNEQFF. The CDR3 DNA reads TGTGCCAGCTCACTCGACATGCCCCCCGACAATGAGCAGTTCTTC.

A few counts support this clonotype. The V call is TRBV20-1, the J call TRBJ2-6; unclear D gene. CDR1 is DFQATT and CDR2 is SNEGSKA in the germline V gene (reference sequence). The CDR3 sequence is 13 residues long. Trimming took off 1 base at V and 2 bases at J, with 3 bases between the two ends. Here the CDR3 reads CSARGTGANVLTF. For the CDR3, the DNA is TGCAGTGCTAGAGGGACTGGGGCCAACGTCCTGACTTTC.

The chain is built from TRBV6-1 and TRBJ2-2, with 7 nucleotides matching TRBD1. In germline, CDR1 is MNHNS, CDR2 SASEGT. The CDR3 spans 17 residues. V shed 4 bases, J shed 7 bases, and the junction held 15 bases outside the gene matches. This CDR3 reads CASSGLVRGSLGGELFF. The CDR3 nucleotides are TGTGCCAGCAGTGGCTTAGTCAGGGGGAGTCTAGGCGGGGAGCTGTTTTTT.

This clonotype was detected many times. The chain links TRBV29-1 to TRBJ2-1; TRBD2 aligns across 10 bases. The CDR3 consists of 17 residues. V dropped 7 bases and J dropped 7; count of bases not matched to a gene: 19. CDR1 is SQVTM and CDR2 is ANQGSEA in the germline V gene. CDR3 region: CSALPSGRGRSRNEQFF. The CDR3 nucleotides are TGCAGCGCCTTGCCTAGCGGGAGAGGAAGGAGTAGGAATGAGCAGTTCTTC.

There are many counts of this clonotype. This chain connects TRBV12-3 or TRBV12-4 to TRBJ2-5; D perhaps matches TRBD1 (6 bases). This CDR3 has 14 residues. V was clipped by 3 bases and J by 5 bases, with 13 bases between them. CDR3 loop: CASSFVGAAETQYF. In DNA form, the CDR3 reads TGTGCCAGCAGTTTCGTGGGGGCGGCGGAGACCCAGTACTTC.

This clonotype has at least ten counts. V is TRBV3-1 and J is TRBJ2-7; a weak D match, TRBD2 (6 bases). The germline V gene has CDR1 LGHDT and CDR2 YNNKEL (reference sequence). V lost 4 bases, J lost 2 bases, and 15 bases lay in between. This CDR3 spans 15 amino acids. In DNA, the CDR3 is TGTGCCAGCAGCCGGAACAGCGGGCAGACCTACGAGCAGTACTTC. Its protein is CASSRNSGQTYEQYF.

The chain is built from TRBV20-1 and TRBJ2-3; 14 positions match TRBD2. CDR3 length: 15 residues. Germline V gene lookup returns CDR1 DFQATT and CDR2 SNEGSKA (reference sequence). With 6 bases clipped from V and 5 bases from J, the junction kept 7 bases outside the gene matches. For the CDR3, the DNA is TGCAGTGCGGGGGGACTAGCGGGAGTTGTAGATACGCAGTATTTT. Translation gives CSAGGLAGVVDTQYF.

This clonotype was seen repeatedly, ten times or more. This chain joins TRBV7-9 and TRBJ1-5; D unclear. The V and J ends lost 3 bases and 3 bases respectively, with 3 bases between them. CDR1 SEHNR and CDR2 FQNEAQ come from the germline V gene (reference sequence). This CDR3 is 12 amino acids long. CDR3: CASSFTNQPQHF. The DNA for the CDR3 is TGTGCCAGCAGCTTTACCAATCAGCCCCAGCATTTT.

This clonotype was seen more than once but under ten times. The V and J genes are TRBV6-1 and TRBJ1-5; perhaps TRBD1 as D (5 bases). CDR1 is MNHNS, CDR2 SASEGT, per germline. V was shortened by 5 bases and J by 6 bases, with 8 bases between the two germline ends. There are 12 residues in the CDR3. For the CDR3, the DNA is TGTGCCAGCAGTCAGAGGGGTCAGCCCCAGCATTTT. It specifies CASSQRGQPQHF.

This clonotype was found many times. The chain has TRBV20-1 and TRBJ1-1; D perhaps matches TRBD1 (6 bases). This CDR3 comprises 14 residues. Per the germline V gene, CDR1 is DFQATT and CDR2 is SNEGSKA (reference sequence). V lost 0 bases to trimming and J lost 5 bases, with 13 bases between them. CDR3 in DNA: TGCAGTGCTAGAGATATCAGGGGAGGAACTGAAGCTTTCTTT. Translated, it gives CSARDIRGGTEAFF.

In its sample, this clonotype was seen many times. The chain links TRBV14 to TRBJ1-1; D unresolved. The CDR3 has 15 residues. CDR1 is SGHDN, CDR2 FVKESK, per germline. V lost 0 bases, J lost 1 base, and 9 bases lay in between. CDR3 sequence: CASSQDRPGNTEAFF. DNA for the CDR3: TGTGCCAGCAGCCAAGATCGTCCAGGGAACACTGAAGCTTTCTTT.

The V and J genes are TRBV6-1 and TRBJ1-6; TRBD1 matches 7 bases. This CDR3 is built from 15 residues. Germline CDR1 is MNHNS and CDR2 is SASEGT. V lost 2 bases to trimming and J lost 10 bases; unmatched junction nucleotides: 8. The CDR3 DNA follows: TGTGCCAGCAGTGAATCTACAGGGGTGGTATCACCCCTCCACTTT. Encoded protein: CASSESTGVVSPLHF.

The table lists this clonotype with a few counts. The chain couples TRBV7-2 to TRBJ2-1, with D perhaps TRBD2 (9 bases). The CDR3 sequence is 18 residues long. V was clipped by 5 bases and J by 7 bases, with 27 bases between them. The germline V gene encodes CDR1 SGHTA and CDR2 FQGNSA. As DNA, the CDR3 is TGTGCCAGCAGCAGGCAACATCCTAGCGGGACAGGCAGGAATGAGCAGTTCTTC. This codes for CASSRQHPSGTGRNEQFF.

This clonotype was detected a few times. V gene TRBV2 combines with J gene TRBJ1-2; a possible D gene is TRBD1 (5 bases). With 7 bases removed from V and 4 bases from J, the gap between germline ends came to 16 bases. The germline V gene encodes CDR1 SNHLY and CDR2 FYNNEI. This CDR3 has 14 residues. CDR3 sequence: CASTGGTELYGYTF. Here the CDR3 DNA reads TGTGCCAGCACCGGGGGGACGGAACTCTATGGCTACACCTTC.

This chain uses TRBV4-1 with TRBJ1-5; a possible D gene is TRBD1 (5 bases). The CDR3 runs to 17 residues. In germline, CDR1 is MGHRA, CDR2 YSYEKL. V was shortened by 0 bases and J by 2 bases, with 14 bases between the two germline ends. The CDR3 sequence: CASSQEGGERGNQPQHF. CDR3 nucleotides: TGCGCCAGCAGCCAAGAGGGAGGGGAGCGGGGCAATCAGCCCCAGCATTTT.

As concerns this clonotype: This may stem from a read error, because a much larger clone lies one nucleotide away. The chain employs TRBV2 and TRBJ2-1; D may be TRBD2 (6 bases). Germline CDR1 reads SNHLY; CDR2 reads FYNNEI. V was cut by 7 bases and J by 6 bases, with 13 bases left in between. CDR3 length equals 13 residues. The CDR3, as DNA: TGTGCCAGCATGCGGGGTTCCGGCAATGAGCAGTTCTTC. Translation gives CASMRGSGNEQFF. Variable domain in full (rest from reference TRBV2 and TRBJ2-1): EPEVTQTPSHQVTQMGQEVILRCVPISNHLYFYWYRQILGQKVEFLVSFYNNEISEKSEIFDDQFSVERPDGSNFTLKIRSTKLEDSAMYFCASMRGSGNEQFFGPGTRLTVL.

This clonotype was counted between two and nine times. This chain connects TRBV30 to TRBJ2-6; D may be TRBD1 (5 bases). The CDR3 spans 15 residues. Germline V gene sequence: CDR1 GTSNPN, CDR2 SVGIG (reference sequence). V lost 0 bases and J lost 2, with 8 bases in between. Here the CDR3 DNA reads TGTGCCTGGAGTGTTTGGGGCACTGGGGCCAACGTCCTGACTTTC. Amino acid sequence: CAWSVWGTGANVLTF.

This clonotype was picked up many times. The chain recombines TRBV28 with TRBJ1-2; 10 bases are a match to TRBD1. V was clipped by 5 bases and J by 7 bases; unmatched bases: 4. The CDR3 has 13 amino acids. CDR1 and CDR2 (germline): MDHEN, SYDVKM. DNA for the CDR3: TGTGCCAGCAGTGTCGGGACAGGGGCTGGCTACACCTTC. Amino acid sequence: CASSVGTGAGYTF.

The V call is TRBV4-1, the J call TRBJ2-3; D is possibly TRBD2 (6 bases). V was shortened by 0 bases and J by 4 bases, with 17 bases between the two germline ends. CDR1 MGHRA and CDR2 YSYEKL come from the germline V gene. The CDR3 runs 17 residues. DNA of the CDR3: TGCGCCAGCAGCCAAGAAGGGACCGGGAGAGGGGCAGATACGCAGTATTTT. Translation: CASSQEGTGRGADTQYF.

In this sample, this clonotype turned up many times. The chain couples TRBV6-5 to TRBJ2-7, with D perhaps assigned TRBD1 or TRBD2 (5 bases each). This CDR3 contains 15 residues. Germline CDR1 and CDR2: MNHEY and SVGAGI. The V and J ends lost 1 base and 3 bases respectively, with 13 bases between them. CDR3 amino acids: CASSYFVGEYYEQYF. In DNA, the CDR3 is TGTGCCAGCAGTTACTTTGTGGGGGAGTACTACGAGCAGTACTTC.

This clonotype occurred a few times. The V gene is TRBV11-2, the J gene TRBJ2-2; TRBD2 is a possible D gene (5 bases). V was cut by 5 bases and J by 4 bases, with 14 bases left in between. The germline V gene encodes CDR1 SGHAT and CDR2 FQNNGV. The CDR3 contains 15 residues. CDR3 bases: TGTGCCAGCAGCGTATCGGGGTCGGGCACCGGGGAGCTGTTTTTT. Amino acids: CASSVSGSGTGELFF.